The subject of this entry is one T cell receptor (beta chain). Its antigen remains undetermined. Per-nucleotide qualities are absent, and no much larger clonotype sits a single base away. This specimen comes from a study (dated by TCRdb to 2016 to 2017). Library method: RT-PCR. The sequencer was an Illumina MiSeq. Clones were called with MiXCR by TCRdb after fastp trimmed the public reads at Q25, and only in-frame beta chains were retained. Entries that share a CDR3 protein sequence are merged under the most common genes and DNA. This sample gives more than 600,000 distinct CDR3 sequences in total; over 12% of them show up just once. The ten largest clonotypes hold 3.6% of the sample. The sample taken for sequencing was memory CD4+ T cells from blood. The receptor's source is a female donor in good health, serving as a healthy control.

CDR3 protein: CSAPGQGSAEQFF. The nucleotide sequence reads as follows: TGCAGTGCTCCCGGACAGGGAAGTGCTGAGCAGTTCTTC. This receptor chain uses TRBV20-1 and TRBJ2-1; 8 middle bases align to TRBD1. CDR1 DFQATT and CDR2 SNEGSKA are derived from the germline V gene (reference sequence). From V the trimming removes 5 bases and from J it removes 9 bases, while the gene matches leave 9 bases of the junction unaccounted for. The CDR3, cysteine through phenylalanine, is 13 amino acids long. Just CDR3 DNA is preserved here, 39 bases in frame from base 1.